This T cell receptor (beta chain) came from a study of control samples from healthy donors and cancer patients (dated by TCRdb to the early 2020s). In the case of this clone: What this receptor recognizes is not known. Nothing much larger sits one base from this clone, and base qualities are not available.

CDR1 and CDR2, per the germline V gene, are MNHNS and SASEGT. The germline ends are 9 bases apart after V is trimmed by 1 base and J by 1 base. The CDR3 has 15 amino acids, counting the end cysteine and phenylalanine. Only the CDR3 portion is preserved as DNA: 45 bases, with reading frame beginning at the first base. Library prep was done by the immunoSEQ multiplex PCR assay. Sourced from immuneACCESS, this table was stored by TCRdb with only in-frame sequences that have V and J called. A share of the clones is absent; for the studies checked, an unresolved V gene accounts for under half, and the remainder has no known explanation. The sample has some 140,000 clones on record, approximately 93% of them singletons. The ten largest clones add up to around 6.2% of the sample.

The chain joins TRBV6-1 to TRBJ2-3, with the identity of the D gene unclear. The sample taken for sequencing was blood. The sequence was obtained from a man in his forties or fifties in good health. The nucleotides read TGTGCCAGCAGTGAAGTTCACCGCGGCACAGATACGCAGTATTTT. This yields the protein CASSEVHRGTDTQYF.